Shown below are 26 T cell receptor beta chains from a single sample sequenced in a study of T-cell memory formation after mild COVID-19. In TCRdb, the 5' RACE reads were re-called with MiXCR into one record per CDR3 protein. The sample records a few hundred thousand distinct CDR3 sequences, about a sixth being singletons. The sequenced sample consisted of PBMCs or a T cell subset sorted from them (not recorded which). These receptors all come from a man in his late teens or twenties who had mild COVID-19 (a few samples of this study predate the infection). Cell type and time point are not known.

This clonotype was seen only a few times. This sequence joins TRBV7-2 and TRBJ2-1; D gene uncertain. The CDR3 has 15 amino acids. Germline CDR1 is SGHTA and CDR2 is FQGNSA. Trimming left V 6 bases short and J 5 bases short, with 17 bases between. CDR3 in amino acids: CASSSRVQIDNEQFF. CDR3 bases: TGTGCCAGCAGTTCTAGGGTACAGATCGACAATGAGCAGTTCTTC. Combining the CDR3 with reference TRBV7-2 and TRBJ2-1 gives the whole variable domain GAGVSQSPSNKVTEKGKDVELRCDPISGHTALYWYRQSLGQGLEFLIYFQGNSAPDKSGLPSDRFSAERTGGSVSTLTIQRTQQEDSAVYLCASSSRVQIDNEQFFGPGTRLTVL.

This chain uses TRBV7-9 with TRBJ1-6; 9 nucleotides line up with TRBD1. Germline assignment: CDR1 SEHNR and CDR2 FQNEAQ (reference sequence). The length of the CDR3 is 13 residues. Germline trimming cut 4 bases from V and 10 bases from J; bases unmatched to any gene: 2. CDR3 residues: CASSWDRVSPLHF. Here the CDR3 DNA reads TGTGCCAGCAGCTGGGACAGGGTCTCACCCCTCCACTTT.

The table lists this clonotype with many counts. The CDR3 nucleotides are TGTGCCAGCAGCTTTCCGGGACTAGGAGAGACCCAGTACTTC. Translating it yields CASSFPGLGETQYF. The rearrangement uses TRBV7-9 and TRBJ2-5, with TRBD2 matching 8 bases. The V gene's germline CDR1 is SEHNR and CDR2 FQNEAQ (reference sequence). The length of the CDR3 is 14 residues. J lost 4 bases, V lost 3 bases, and 4 bases had no gene match.

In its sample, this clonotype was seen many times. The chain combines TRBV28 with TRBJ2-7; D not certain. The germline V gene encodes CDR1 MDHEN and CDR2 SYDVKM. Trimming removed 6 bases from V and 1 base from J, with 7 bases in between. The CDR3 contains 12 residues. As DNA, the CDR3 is TGTGCCAGCAGCATGGATTCCTACGAGCAGTACGTC. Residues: CASSMDSYEQYV.

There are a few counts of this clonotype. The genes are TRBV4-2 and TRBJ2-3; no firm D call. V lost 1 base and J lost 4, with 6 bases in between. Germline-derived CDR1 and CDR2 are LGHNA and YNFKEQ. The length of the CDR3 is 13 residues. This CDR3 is CASSQGSSDTQYF. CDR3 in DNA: TGTGCCAGCAGCCAAGGGTCATCAGATACGCAGTATTTT.

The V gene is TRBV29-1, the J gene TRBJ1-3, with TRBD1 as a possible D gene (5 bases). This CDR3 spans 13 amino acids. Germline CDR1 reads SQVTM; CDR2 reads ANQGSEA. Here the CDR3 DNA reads TGCTCGGGTTGGGGGATGGATGGAAACACCATATATTTT. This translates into CSGWGMDGNTIYF.

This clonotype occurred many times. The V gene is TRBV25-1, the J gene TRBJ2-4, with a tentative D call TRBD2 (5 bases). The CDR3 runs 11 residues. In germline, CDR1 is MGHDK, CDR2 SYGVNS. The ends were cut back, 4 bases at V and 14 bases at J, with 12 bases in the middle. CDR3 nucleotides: TGTGCCAGCAGTGTTGGACTCTTTAAGTACTTC. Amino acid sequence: CASSVGLFKYF.

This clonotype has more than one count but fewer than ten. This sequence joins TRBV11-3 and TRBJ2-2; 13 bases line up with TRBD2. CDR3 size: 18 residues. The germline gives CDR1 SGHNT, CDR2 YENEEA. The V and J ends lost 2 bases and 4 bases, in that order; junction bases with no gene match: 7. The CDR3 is CASSLRLAGGVSTGELFF. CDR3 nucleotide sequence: TGTGCCAGCAGCTTACGACTAGCGGGGGGCGTAAGCACCGGGGAGCTGTTTTTT.

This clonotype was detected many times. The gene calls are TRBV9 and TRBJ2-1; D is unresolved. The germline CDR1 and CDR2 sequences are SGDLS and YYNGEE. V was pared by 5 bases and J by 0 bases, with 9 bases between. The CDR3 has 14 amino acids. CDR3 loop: CASSEKSSYNEQFF. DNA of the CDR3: TGTGCCAGCAGTGAAAAGAGCTCCTACAATGAGCAGTTCTTC.

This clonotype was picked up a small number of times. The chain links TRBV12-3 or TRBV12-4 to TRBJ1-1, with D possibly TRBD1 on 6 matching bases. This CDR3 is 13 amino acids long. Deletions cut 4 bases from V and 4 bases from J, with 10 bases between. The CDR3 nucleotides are TGTGCCAGCAGTTCAGGGGTAAGCACTGAAGCTTTCTTT. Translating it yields CASSSGVSTEAFF.

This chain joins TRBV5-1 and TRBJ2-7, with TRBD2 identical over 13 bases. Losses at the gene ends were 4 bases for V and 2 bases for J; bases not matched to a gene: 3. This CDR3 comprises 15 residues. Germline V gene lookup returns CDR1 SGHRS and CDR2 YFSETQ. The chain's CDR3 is CASSPGTSGTYEQYV. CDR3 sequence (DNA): TGCGCCAGCAGCCCCGGGACTAGCGGGACCTACGAGCAGTACGTC.

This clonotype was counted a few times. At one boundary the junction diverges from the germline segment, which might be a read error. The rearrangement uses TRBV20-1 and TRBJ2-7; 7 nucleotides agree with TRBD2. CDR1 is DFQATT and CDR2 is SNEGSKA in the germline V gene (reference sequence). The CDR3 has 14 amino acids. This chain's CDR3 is CSATGTTPSDEQYF. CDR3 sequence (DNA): TGCAGTGCAACCGGGACTACCCCCTCCGACGAGCAGTACTTC.

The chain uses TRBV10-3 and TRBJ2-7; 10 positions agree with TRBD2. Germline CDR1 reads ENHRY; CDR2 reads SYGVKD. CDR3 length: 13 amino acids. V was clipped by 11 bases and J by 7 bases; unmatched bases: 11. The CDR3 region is CAVLPAGGEEQYV. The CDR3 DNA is TGTGCCGTCCTCCCAGCGGGGGGGGAGGAGCAGTACGTC.

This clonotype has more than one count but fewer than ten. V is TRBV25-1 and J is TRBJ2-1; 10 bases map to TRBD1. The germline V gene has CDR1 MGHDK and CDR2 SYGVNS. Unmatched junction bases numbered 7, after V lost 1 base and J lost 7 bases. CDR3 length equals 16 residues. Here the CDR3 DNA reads TGTGCCAGCAGTGAATGGGGACAGGGGATAGGGAATGAGCAGTTCTTC. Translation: CASSEWGQGIGNEQFF.

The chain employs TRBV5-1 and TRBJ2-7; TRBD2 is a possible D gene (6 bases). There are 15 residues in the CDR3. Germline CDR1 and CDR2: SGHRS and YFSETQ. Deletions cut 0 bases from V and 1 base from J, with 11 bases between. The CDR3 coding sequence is TGCGCCAGCAGCTTGGCCGTGGGGACTTCCTACGAGCAGTACTTC. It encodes CASSLAVGTSYEQYF. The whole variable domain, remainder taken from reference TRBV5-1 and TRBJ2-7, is KAGVTQTPRYLIKTRGQQVTLSCSPISGHRSVSWYQQTPGQGLQFLFEYFSETQRNKGNFPGRFSGRQFSNSRSEMNVSTLELGDSALYLCASSLAVGTSYEQYFGPGTRLTVT.

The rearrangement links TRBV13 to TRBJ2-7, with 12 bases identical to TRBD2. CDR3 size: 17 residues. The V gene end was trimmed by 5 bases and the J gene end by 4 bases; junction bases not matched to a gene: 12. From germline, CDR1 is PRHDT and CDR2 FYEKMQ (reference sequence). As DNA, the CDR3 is TGTGCCAGCAGCAAGACTAGCGGGGGAGACGCAAGATACGAGCAGTACGTC. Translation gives CASSKTSGGDARYEQYV.

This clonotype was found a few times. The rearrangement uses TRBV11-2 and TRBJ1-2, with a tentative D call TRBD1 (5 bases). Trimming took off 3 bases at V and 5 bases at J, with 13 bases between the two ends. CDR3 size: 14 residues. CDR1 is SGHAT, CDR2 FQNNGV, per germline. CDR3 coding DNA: TGTGCCAGCAGCTTCGGGTTTGGGGCGTATGGCTACACCTTC. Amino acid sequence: CASSFGFGAYGYTF.

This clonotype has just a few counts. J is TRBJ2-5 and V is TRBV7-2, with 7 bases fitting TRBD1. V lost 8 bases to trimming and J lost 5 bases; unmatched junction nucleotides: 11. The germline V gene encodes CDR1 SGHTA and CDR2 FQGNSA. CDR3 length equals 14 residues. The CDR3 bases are TGTGCCAGCCTTGAGAACAGGGGAGCGGAGACCCAGTACTTC. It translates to CASLENRGAETQYF.

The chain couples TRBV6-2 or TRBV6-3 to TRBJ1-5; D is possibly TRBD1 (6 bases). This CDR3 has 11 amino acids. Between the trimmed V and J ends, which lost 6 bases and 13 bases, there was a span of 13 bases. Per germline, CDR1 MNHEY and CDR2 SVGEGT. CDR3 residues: CASSHGRGQHF. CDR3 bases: TGTGCCAGCAGCCACGGCAGGGGTCAGCATTTT.

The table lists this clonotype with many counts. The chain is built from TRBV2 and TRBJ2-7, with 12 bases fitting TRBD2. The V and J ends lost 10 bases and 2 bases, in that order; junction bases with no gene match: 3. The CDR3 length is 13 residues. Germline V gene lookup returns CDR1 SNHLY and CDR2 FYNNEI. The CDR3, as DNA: TGTGCCACCAGACTAGCGGGGGCCTACGAGCAGTACGTC. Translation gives CATRLAGAYEQYV.

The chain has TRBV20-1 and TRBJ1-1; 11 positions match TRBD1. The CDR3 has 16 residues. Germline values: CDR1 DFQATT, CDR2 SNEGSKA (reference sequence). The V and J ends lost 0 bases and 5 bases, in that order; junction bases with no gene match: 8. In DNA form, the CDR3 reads TGCAGTGCTAGAGATCTACGGACAGGGGGCTTTACTGAAGCTTTCTTT. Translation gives CSARDLRTGGFTEAFF.

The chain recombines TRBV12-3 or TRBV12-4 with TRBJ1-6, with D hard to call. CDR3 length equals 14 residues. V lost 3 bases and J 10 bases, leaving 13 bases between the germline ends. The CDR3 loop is CASSLEGVGSPLHF. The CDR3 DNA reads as TGTGCCAGCAGTTTGGAGGGAGTGGGGTCACCCCTCCACTTT.

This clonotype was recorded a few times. The CDR3 sequence: CASSSGTAYEKLFF. The CDR3 DNA is TGTGCCAGCAGTTCCGGGACAGCCTATGAAAAACTGTTTTTT. The J gene is TRBJ1-4, the V gene TRBV12-3 or TRBV12-4; 7 bases align to TRBD1. The junction had 5 bases not matched to a gene; V was cut back by 4 bases and J by 6 bases. The CDR3 loop spans 14 amino acids.

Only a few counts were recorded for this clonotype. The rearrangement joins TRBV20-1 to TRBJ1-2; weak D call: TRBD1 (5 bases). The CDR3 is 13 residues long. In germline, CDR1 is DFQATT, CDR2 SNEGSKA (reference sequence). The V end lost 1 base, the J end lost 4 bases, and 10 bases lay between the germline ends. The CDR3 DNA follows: TGCAGTGCTAGAGGGGGGATTAGCTATGGCTACACCTTC. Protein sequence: CSARGGISYGYTF.

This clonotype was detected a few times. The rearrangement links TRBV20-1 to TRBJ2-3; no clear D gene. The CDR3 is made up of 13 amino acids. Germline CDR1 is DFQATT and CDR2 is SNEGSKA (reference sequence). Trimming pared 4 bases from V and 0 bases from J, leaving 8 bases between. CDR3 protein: CSAIGPSTDTQYF. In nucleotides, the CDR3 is TGCAGTGCTATTGGCCCTAGCACAGATACGCAGTATTTT.

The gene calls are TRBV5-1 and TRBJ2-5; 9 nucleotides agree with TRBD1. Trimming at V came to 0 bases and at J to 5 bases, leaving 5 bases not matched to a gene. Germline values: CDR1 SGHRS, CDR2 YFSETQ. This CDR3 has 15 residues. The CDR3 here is CASSLVGQGLETQYF. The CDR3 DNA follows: TGCGCCAGCAGCTTGGTGGGACAGGGTCTTGAGACCCAGTACTTC.